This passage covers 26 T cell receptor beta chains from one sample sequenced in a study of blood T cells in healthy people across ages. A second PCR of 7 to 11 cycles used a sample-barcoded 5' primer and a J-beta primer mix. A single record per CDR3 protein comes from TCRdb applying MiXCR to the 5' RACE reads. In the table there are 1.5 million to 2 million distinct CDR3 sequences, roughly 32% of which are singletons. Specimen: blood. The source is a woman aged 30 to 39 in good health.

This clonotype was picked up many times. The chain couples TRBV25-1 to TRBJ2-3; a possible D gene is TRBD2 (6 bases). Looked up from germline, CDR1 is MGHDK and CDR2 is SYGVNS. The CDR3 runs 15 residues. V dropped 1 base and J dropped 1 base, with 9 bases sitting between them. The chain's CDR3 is CASSEWGGRTDTQYF. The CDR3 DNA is TGTGCCAGCAGTGAATGGGGAGGACGCACAGATACGCAGTATTTT.

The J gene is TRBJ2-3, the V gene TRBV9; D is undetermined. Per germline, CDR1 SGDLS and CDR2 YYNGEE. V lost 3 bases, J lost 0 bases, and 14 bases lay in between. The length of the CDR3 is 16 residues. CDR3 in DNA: TGTGCCAGCAGCGCGTCGTGGAGTCATAGCACAGATACGCAGTATTTT. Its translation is CASSASWSHSTDTQYF.

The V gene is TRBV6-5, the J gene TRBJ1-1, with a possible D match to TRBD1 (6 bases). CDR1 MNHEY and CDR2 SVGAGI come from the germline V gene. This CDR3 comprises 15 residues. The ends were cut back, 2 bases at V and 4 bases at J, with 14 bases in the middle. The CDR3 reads CASSYLQGGPTEAFF. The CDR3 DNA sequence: TGTGCCAGCAGTTACCTACAGGGCGGGCCCACTGAAGCTTTCTTT.

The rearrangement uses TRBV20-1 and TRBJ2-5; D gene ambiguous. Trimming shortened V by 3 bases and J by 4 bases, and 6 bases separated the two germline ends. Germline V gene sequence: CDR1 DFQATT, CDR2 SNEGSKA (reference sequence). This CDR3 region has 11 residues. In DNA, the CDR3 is TGCAGTGCTAGGGTAACAGAGACCCAGTACTTC. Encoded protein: CSARVTETQYF.

CDR3 residues: CASSLGPGLYEQYF. The DNA for the CDR3 is TGTGCCAGCAGCTTAGGGCCGGGTCTTTACGAGCAGTACTTC. This rearrangement joins TRBV7-8 to TRBJ2-7; D gene unclear. V was trimmed by 1 base and J by 4 bases, leaving 11 bases between them. The CDR3 extends over 14 amino acids. The germline V gene has CDR1 SGHVS and CDR2 FQNEAQ.

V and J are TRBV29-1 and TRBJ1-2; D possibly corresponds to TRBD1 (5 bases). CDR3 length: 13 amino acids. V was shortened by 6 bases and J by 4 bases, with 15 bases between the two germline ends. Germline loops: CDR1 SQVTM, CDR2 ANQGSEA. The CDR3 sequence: CSVGRDGSYGYTF. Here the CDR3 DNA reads TGCAGCGTCGGCCGGGACGGGTCCTATGGCTACACCTTC. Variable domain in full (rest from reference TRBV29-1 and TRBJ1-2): SAVISQKPSRDICQRGTSLTIQCQVDSQVTMMFWYRQQPGQSLTLIATANQGSEATYESGFVIDKFPISRPNLTFSTLTVSNMSPEDSSIYLCSVGRDGSYGYTFGSGTRLTVV.

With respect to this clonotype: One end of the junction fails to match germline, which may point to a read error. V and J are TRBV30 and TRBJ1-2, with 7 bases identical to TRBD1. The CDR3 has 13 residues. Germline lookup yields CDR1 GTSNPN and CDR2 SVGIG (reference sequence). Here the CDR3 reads CAWTPDRENGCTF. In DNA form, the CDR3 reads TGTGCCTGGACCCCCGACAGGGAGAATGGCTGCACCTTC.

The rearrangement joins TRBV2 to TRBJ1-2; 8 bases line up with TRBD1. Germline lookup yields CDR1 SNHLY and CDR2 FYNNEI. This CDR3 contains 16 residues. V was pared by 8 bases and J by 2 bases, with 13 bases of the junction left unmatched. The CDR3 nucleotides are TGTGCCAGCGGTAACCACGGACAGGGTAAAAACTATGGCTACACCTTC. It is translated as CASGNHGQGKNYGYTF.

The CDR3, as DNA: TGCAGTGCTAGGGGGGGCAGGGGGAGGTACGAGCAGTACTTC. Translation gives CSARGGRGRYEQYF. J is TRBJ2-7 and V is TRBV20-1; a weak D match, TRBD1 (7 bases). Germline CDR1 and CDR2: DFQATT and SNEGSKA (reference sequence). Between the trimmed V and J ends, which lost 3 bases and 4 bases, there was a span of 16 bases. The CDR3 runs to 14 residues.

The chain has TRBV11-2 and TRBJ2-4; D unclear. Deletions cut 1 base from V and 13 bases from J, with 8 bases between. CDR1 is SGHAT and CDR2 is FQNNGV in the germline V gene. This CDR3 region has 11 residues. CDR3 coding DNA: TGTGCCAGCAGCTTAGTCCACGGGCAGTACTTC. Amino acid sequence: CASSLVHGQYF.

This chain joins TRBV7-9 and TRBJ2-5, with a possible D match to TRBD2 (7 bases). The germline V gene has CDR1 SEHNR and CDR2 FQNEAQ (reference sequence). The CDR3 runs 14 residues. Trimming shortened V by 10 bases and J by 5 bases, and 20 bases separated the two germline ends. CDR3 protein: CATRRGAGGETQYF. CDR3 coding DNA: TGTGCCACCCGACGGGGGGCCGGGGGCGAGACCCAGTACTTC.

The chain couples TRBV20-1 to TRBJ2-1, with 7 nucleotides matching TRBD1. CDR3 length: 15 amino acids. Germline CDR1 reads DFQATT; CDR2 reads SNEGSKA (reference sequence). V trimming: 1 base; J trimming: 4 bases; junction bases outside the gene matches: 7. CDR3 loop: CSARGDRVPYNEQFF. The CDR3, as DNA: TGCAGTGCTAGAGGCGACAGGGTTCCATACAATGAGCAGTTCTTC.

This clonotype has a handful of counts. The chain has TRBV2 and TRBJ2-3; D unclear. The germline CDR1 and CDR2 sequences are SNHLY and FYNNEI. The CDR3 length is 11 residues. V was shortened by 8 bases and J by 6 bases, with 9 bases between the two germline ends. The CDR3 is CASVSLDTQYF. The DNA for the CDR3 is TGTGCCAGCGTTTCCCTTGATACGCAGTATTTT.

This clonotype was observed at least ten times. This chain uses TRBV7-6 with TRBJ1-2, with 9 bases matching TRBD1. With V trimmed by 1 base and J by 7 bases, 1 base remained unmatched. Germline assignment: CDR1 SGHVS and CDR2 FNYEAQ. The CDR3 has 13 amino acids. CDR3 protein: CASSLGTGAGYTF. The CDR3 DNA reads TGTGCCAGCAGCTTAGGGACAGGGGCTGGCTACACCTTC.

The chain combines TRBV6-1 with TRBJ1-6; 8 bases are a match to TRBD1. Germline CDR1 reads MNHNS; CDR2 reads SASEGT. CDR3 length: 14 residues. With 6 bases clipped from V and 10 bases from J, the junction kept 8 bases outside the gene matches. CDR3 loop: CASRTTGVGSPLHF. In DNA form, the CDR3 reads TGTGCCAGCAGGACGACAGGGGTTGGATCACCCCTCCACTTT.

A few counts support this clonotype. The CDR3 region is CATSRAAALTETQYF. The CDR3, as DNA: TGTGCCACCAGCAGAGCGGCGGCTCTCACGGAGACCCAGTACTTC. The J gene is TRBJ2-5, the V gene TRBV15; no clear D. The CDR3 covers 15 residues. CDR1 is LNHNV, CDR2 YYDKDF, per germline (reference sequence). Trimming cost V 1 base and J 5 bases, with 14 bases left between them.

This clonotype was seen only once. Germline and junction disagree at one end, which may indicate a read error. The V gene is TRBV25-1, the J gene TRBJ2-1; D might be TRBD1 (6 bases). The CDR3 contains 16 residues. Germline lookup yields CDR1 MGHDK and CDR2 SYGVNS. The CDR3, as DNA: TGTGCCAACAGTGAATTGGTCGGGACATCCTACAATGAGCAGTTCTTC. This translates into CANSELVGTSYNEQFF.

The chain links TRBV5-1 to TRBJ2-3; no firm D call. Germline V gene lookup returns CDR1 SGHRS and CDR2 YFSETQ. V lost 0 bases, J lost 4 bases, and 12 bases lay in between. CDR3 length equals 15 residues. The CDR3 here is CASSLGAGKADTQYF. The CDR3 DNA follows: TGCGCCAGCAGCTTGGGGGCAGGTAAAGCAGATACGCAGTATTTT.

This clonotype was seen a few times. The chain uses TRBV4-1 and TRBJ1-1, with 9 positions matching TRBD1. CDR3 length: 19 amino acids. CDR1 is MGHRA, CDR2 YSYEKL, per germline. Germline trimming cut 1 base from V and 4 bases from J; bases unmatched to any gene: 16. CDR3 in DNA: TGCGCCAGCAGCCAAGGGAGGGGGACAGGGAGTTCCGGAAGCACTGAAGCTTTCTTT. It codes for CASSQGRGTGSSGSTEAFF.

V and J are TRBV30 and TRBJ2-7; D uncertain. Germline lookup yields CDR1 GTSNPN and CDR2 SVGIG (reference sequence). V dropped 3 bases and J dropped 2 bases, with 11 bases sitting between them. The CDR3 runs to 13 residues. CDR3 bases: TGTGCCTGGAGCGTTGGCCAAACCTACGAGCAGTACTTC. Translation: CAWSVGQTYEQYF.

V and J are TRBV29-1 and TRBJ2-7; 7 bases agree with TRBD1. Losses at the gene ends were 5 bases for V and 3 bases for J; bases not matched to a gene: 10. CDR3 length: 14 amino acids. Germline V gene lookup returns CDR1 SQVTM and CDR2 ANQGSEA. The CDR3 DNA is TGCAGCGTTTTAGGGACAGCGGTAAGCTACGAGCAGTACTTC. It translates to CSVLGTAVSYEQYF.

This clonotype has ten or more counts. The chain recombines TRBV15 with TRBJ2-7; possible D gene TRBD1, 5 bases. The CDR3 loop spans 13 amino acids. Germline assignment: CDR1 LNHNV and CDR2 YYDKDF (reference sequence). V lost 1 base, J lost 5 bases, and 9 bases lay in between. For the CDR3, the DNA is TGTGCCACCAGCAGAGCTTTCAGGGACGAGCAGTACTTC. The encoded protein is CATSRAFRDEQYF. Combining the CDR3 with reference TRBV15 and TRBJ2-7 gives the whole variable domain DAMVIQNPRYQVTQFGKPVTLSCSQTLNHNVMYWYQQKSSQAPKLLFHYYDKDFNNEADTPDNFQSRRPNTSFCFLDIRSPGLGDTAMYLCATSRAFRDEQYFGPGTRLTVT.

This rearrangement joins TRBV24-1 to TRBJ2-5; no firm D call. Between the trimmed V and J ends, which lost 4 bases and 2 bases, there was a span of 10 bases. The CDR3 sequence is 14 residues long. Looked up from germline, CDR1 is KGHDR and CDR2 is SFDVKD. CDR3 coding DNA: TGTGCCACCAGTGACCCCGTGGTGCAAGAGACCCAGTACTTC. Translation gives CATSDPVVQETQYF.

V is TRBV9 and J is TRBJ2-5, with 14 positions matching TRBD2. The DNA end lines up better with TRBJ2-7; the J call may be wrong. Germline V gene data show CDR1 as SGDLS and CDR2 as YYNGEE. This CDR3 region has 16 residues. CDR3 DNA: TGTGCCAGCAACCCGGGGACTAGCGGGAGCTCCTACGAGCAGTACTTC. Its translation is CASNPGTSGSSYEQYF.

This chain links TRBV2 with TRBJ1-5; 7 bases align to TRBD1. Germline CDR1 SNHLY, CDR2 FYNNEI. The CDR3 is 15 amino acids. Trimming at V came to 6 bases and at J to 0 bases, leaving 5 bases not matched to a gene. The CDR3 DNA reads TGTGCCAGCAGGGACAGGCGAAATAGCAATCAGCCCCAGCATTTT. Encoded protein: CASRDRRNSNQPQHF.

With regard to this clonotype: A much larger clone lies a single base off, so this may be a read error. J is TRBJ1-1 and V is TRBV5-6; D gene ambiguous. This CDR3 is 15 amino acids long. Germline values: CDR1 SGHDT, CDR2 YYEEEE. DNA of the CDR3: TGTGCCAACAGCTCCTGGACCACGGGCGGCACTGAAGCTTTCTTT. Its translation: CANSSWTTGGTEAFF.